Reported below is one T cell receptor beta chain. Its specificity is not known. The data derive from a study of glioma-infiltrating T cells. Notes on the study in general: A blood CDR3 motif signature was depleted in highly divergent patients. Above-expected tissue-blood divergence occurred in all gliomas, most in low-grade ones.

The length of the CDR3 is 14 residues. Trimming removed 6 bases from V and 0 bases from J, with 9 bases in between. Germline V gene sequence: CDR1 LNHDA, CDR2 SQIVND (reference sequence). The iRepertoire nested amplicon-rescue multiplex PCR amplified TCR alpha and beta CDR3s from RNA. TCRdb ran MiXCR on the multiplex PCR reads and lists one entry per CDR3 protein. The table includes about 400,000 distinct CDR3 sequences, 35% to 45% detected once. The sample comprised glioma tissue, nonneoplastic brain tissue, or PBMCs (not recorded which). The sequence was obtained from a human donor with low-grade glioma or glioblastoma, undergoing nonglioma brain surgery, or in good health (not recorded which). The rearrangement uses TRBV19 and TRBJ2-1, with D perhaps TRBD2 (6 bases). The CDR3 nucleotides are TGTGCCAGTAGCCGGGACTTCTCCTACAATGAGCAGTTCTTC. Its protein product is CASSRDFSYNEQFF.